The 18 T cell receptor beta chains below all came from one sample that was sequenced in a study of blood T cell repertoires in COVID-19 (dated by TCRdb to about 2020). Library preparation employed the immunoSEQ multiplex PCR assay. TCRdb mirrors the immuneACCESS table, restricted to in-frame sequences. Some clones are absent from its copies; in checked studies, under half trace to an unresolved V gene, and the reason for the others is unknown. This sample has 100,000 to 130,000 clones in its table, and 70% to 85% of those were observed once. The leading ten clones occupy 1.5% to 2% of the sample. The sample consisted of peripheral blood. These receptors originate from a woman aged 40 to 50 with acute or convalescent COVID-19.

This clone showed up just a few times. CDR3 sequence: CASSFEQRNTIYF. CDR3 in DNA: TGTGCCAGCAGCTTTGAACAACGAAACACCATATATTTT. The V call is TRBV5-4, the J call TRBJ1-3; D not certain. This CDR3 has 13 amino acids. CDR1 is SGHNT, CDR2 YYREEE, per germline (reference sequence). The germline V and J ends were trimmed by 2 bases and 5 bases, with 8 bases remaining between them.

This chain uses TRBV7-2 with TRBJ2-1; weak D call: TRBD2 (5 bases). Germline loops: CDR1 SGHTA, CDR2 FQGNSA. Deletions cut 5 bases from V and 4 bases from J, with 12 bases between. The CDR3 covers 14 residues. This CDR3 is CASSPASGYNEQFF. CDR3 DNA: TGTGCCAGCAGCCCGGCGAGCGGATACAATGAGCAGTTCTTC. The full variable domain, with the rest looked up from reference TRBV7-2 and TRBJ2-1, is GAGVSQSPSNKVTEKGKDVELRCDPISGHTALYWYRQSLGQGLEFLIYFQGNSAPDKSGLPSDRFSAERTGGSVSTLTIQRTQQEDSAVYLCASSPASGYNEQFFGPGTRLTVL.

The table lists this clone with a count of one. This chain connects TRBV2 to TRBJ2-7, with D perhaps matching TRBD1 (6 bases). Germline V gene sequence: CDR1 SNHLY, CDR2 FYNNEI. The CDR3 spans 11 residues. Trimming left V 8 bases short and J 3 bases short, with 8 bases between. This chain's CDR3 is CASGQLYEQYF. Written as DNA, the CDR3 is TGTGCCAGCGGACAGCTCTACGAGCAGTACTTC.

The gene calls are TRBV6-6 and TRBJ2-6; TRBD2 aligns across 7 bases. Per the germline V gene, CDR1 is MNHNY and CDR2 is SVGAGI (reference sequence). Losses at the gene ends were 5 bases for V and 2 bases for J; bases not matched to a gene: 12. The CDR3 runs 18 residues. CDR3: CASSRGVQEGAGANVLTF. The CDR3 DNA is TGTGCCAGCAGTCGGGGGGTACAGGAGGGAGCTGGGGCCAACGTCCTGACTTTC.

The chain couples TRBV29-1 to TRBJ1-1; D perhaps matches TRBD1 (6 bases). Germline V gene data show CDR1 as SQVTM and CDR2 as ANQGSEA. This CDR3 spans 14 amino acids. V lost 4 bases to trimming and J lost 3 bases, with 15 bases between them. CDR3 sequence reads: CSVGQGGGYTEAFF. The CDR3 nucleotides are TGCAGCGTTGGGCAAGGGGGGGGATACACTGAAGCTTTCTTT.

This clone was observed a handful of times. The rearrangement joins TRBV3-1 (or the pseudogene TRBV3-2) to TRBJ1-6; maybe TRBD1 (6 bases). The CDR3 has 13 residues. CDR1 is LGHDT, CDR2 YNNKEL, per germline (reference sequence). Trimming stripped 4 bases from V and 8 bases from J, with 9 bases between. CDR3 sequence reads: CASSRTDDSPLHF. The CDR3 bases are TGTGCCAGCAGCCGGACAGATGATTCACCCCTCCACTTT.

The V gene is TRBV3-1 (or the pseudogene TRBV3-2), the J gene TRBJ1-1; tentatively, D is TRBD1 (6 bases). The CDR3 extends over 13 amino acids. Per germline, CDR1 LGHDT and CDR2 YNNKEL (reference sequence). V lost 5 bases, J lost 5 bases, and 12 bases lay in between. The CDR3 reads CASSNTQGTEAFF. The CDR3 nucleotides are TGTGCCAGCAGCAATACTCAGGGGACTGAAGCTTTCTTT.

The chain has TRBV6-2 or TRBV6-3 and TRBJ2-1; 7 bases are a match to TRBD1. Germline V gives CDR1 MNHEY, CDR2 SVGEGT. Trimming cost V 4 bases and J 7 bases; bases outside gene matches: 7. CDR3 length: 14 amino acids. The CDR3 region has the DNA TGTGCCAGCAGTTCCCCAGACAGGGCGAATGAGCAGTTCTTC. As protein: CASSSPDRANEQFF.

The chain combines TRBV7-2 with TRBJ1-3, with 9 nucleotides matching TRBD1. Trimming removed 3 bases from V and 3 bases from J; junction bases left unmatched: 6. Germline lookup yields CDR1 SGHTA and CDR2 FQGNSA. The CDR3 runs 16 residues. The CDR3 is CASSFSTGGFGNTIYF. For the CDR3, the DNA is TGTGCCAGCAGCTTCTCAACAGGGGGCTTTGGAAACACCATATATTTT.

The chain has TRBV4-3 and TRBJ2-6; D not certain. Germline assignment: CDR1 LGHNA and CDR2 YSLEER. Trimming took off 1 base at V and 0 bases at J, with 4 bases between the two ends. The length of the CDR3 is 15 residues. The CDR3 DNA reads TGCGCCAGCAGCCAAGCCCTCTCTGGGGCCAACGTCCTGACTTTC. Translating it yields CASSQALSGANVLTF.

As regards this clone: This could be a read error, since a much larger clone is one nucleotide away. The CDR3 DNA reads TGTGCCAGTAGTTCCCTCGGGGCCTACAATGAGCAGTTCTTC. This sequence encodes CASSSLGAYNEQFF. This rearrangement joins TRBV19 to TRBJ2-1, with D possibly matching TRBD2 (5 bases). The CDR3 is 14 amino acids. Trimming left V 5 bases short and J 2 bases short, with 10 bases between. In germline, CDR1 is LNHDA, CDR2 SQIVND (reference sequence).

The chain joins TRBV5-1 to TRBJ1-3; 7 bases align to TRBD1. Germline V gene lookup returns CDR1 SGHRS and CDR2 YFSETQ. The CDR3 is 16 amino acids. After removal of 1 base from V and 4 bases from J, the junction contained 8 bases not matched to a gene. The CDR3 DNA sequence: TGCGCCAGCAGCTTGACGACAGGGCCTCAAGGAAACACCATATATTTT. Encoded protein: CASSLTTGPQGNTIYF.

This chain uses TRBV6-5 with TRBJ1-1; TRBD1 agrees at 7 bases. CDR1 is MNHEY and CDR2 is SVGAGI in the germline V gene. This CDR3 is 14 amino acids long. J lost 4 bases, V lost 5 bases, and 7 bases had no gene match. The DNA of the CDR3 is TGTGCCAGCAGTACAACACAGGGGACCACTGAAGCTTTCTTT. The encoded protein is CASSTTQGTTEAFF.

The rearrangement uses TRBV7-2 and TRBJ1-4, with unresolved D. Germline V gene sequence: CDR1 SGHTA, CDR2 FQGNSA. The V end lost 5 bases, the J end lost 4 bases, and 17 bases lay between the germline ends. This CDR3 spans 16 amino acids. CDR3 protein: CASSPAVRRDNEKLFF. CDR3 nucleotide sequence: TGTGCCAGCAGCCCCGCGGTGAGGAGAGATAATGAAAAACTGTTTTTT.

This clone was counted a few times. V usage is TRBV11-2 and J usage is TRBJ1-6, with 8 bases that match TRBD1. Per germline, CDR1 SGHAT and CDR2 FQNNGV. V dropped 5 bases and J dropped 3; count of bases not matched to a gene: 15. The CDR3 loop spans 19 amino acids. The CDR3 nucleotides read TGTGCCAGCAGCCTATCCCCTTTCGGGACAGGCTTCTATAATTCACCCCTCCACTTT. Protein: CASSLSPFGTGFYNSPLHF. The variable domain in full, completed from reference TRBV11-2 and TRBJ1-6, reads EAGVAQSPRYKIIEKRQSVAFWCNPISGHATLYWYQQILGQGPKLLIQFQNNGVVDDSQLPKDRFSAERLKGVDSTLKIQPAKLEDSAVYLCASSLSPFGTGFYNSPLHFGNGTRLTVT.

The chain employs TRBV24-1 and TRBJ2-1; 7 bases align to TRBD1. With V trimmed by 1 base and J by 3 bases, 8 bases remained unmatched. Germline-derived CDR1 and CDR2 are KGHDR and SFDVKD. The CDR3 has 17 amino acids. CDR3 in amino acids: CATSDFSTGEVYNEQFF. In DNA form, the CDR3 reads TGTGCCACCAGTGATTTTAGCACAGGGGAAGTCTACAATGAGCAGTTCTTC.

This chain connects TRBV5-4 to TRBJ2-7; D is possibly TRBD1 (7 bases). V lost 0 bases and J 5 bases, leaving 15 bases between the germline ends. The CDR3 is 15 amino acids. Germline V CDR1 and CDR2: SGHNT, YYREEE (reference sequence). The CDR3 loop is CASSLETQGGHEQYF. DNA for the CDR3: TGTGCCAGCAGCTTGGAGACGCAGGGGGGCCACGAGCAGTACTTC.

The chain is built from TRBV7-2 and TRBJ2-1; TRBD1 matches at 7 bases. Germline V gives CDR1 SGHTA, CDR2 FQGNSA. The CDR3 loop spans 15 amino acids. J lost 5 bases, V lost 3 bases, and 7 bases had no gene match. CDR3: CASSLARGPHNEQFF. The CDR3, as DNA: TGTGCCAGCAGCTTGGCGAGGGGGCCTCACAATGAGCAGTTCTTC.